The next 25 T cell receptor beta chains were all read from a single sample in a study of control samples from healthy donors and cancer patients. TCRdb keeps only in-frame clones here, not all; method: immunoSEQ multiplex PCR. The data contain some 130,000 clones, over 85% of them seen just once; the ten biggest clones take up around 5.1%. The sequenced material came from blood. The receptor source for this set is a man in his late teens or twenties in good health.

In DNA form, the CDR3 reads TGTGCCAGCAGCTTGAGGTTGGGGGGGGAAGAGACCCAGTACTTC. Encoded protein: CASSLRLGGEETQYF. The V call is TRBV5-4, the J call TRBJ2-5; 7 bases agree with TRBD2. With V trimmed by 1 base and J by 3 bases, 6 bases remained unmatched. The V gene's germline CDR1 is SGHNT and CDR2 YYREEE (reference sequence). The CDR3 runs 15 residues.

This clone was seen more than once but under ten times. This chain uses TRBV19 with TRBJ1-1; the D is unclear. Per germline, CDR1 LNHDA and CDR2 SQIVND (reference sequence). V dropped 7 bases and J dropped 1 base, with 13 bases sitting between them. The CDR3 runs 14 residues. CDR3 DNA: TGTGCCAGTAAAGTTTTGGGCCCGAACACTGAAGCTTTCTTT. It specifies CASKVLGPNTEAFF.

This rearrangement joins TRBV7-2 to TRBJ2-2; D is possibly TRBD1 (5 bases). V lost 5 bases, J lost 0 bases, and 10 bases lay in between. The CDR3 is made up of 15 amino acids. CDR1 and CDR2 (germline): SGHTA, FQGNSA. CDR3 protein: CASSNRLSNTGELFF. CDR3 DNA sequence: TGTGCCAGCAGCAACAGGTTATCGAACACCGGGGAGCTGTTTTTT.

The CDR3 sequence is CASSRGTRSINEQFF. CDR3 bases: TGTGCCAGCAGCCGCGGGACTAGGTCCATCAATGAGCAGTTCTTC. This chain connects TRBV11-2 to TRBJ2-1; 8 bases line up with TRBD2. CDR3 size: 15 residues. With 5 bases clipped from V and 6 bases from J, the junction kept 9 bases outside the gene matches. Germline V gene lookup returns CDR1 SGHAT and CDR2 FQNNGV. Full variable domain (rest looked up from reference TRBV11-2 and TRBJ2-1): EAGVAQSPRYKIIEKRQSVAFWCNPISGHATLYWYQQILGQGPKLLIQFQNNGVVDDSQLPKDRFSAERLKGVDSTLKIQPAKLEDSAVYLCASSRGTRSINEQFFGPGTRLTVL.

In this sample, this clone turned up once. V gene TRBV2 combines with J gene TRBJ1-6; the D gene is possibly TRBD1 (6 bases). This CDR3 has 15 residues. CDR1 and CDR2 from the germline V gene are SNHLY and FYNNEI. Trimming removed 1 base from V and 7 bases from J, with 11 bases in between. CDR3 nucleotide sequence: TGTGCCAGCAGTGAAGAAGAGGGGGGAAATTCACCCCTCCACTTT. Translated: CASSEEEGGNSPLHF.

The chain recombines TRBV5-6 with TRBJ2-3; TRBD2 is a possible D gene (6 bases). The CDR3 is 16 amino acids. Trimming stripped 2 bases from V and 2 bases from J, with 15 bases between. Germline assignment: CDR1 SGHDT and CDR2 YYEEEE. This CDR3 is CASSFWSRGNTDTQYF. CDR3 in DNA: TGTGCCAGCAGCTTTTGGTCCCGGGGGAACACAGATACGCAGTATTTT.

As for this clone: Other nucleotide sequences in the sample specify the same CDR3. The V and J genes are TRBV5-1 and TRBJ1-1; unclear D gene. This CDR3 is 13 amino acids long. V was shortened by 4 bases and J by 5 bases, with 12 bases between the two germline ends. CDR1 is SGHRS, CDR2 YFSETQ, per germline. This CDR3 is CASSLDRGTEAFF. CDR3 in DNA: TGCGCCAGCAGCCTTGATCGGGGAACTGAAGCTTTCTTT.

V and J are TRBV9 and TRBJ1-3; weak D call: TRBD1 (5 bases). The CDR3 sequence is 15 residues long. The V end lost 0 bases, the J end lost 3 bases, and 10 bases lay between the germline ends. Looked up from germline, CDR1 is SGDLS and CDR2 is YYNGEE. CDR3 in amino acids: CASSVGQGSGNTIYF. The CDR3 DNA follows: TGTGCCAGCAGCGTAGGGCAGGGAAGTGGAAACACCATATATTTT.

The chain combines TRBV5-4 with TRBJ2-7, with D unresolved. CDR3 length equals 15 residues. Between the trimmed V and J ends, which lost 4 bases and 5 bases, there was a span of 19 bases. The germline CDR1 and CDR2 sequences are SGHNT and YYREEE (reference sequence). The CDR3 reads CASSADLFGEHEQYF. In DNA, the CDR3 is TGTGCCAGCAGCGCGGACCTCTTTGGCGAGCACGAGCAGTACTTC. The complete variable domain, with remaining parts taken from reference TRBV5-4 and TRBJ2-7, reads ETGVTQSPTHLIKTRGQQVTLRCSSQSGHNTVSWYQQALGQGPQFIFQYYREEENGRGNFPPRFSGLQFPNYSSELNVNALELDDSALYLCASSADLFGEHEQYFGPGTRLTVT.

The chain has TRBV27 and TRBJ2-3; possibly TRBD2 for D (7 bases). V was pared by 5 bases and J by 6 bases, with 21 bases between. Germline loops: CDR1 MNHEY, CDR2 SMNVEV (reference sequence). The CDR3 has 16 residues. CDR3 residues: CASSPLGAGATDTQYF. In DNA form, the CDR3 reads TGTGCCAGCAGTCCCCTTGGGGCGGGGGCGACCGATACGCAGTATTTT.

This chain links TRBV6-5 with TRBJ1-2; D is unclear. Per the germline V gene, CDR1 is MNHEY and CDR2 is SVGAGI. V lost 7 bases, J lost 5 bases, and 14 bases lay in between. The CDR3 spans 13 residues. CDR3 sequence: CASTGSEGYGYTF. In DNA, the CDR3 is TGTGCCAGCACCGGGTCAGAAGGGTATGGCTACACCTTC.

This clone was observed a single time. The CDR3 DNA is TGTGCCAGCAGTTACTTCAGGACAGGGGTCGAAAAACTGTTTTTT. Its translation: CASSYFRTGVEKLFF. This chain links TRBV6-5 with TRBJ1-4; 9 bases are shared with TRBD1. The trim removed 1 base at V and 8 bases at J, leaving 5 bases unmatched. The CDR3 runs 15 residues. Germline CDR1 is MNHEY and CDR2 is SVGAGI.

There are a few counts of this clone. The gene calls are TRBV5-4 and TRBJ1-2, with D perhaps matching TRBD1 (5 bases). This CDR3 is 14 amino acids long. The germline gives CDR1 SGHNT, CDR2 YYREEE (reference sequence). Deletions cut 5 bases from V and 6 bases from J, with 17 bases between. CDR3 nucleotide sequence: TGTGCCAGCAGGGAGAGGGACCCCAAAGATGGCTACACCTTC. Translating it yields CASRERDPKDGYTF.

This chain links TRBV19 with TRBJ1-2; 10 nucleotides line up with TRBD1. V dropped 7 bases and J dropped 3; count of bases not matched to a gene: 8. The CDR3 has 15 amino acids. CDR1 is LNHDA and CDR2 is SQIVND in the germline V gene (reference sequence). The CDR3 nucleotides are TGTGCCAGTACCCCCGACAGGGGGCGAGACTATGGCTACACCTTC. Protein product: CASTPDRGRDYGYTF.

The J gene is TRBJ2-7, the V gene TRBV10-3; 8 nucleotides match TRBD1. Germline CDR1 reads ENHRY; CDR2 reads SYGVKD. The CDR3 contains 11 residues. V lost 8 bases, J lost 3 bases, and 0 bases stayed unmatched. CDR3 DNA: TGTGCCATCGGACAGGGCTACGAGCAGTACTTC. Its protein product is CAIGQGYEQYF.

The chain couples TRBV7-2 to TRBJ1-2, with D maybe TRBD1 (5 bases). V was clipped by 3 bases and J by 3 bases, with 11 bases between them. The germline V gene has CDR1 SGHTA and CDR2 FQGNSA. This CDR3 has 14 residues. The CDR3 nucleotides read TGTGCCAGCAGCTTTGGCAGGGAGGACTATGGCTACACCTTC. Protein: CASSFGREDYGYTF.

CDR3 sequence reads: CASSFTAATNEKLFF. The CDR3 coding sequence is TGCGCCAGCAGCTTCACAGCCGCAACTAATGAAAAACTGTTTTTT. The chain couples TRBV5-1 to TRBJ1-4; D unclear. Germline CDR1 is SGHRS and CDR2 is YFSETQ. CDR3 length: 15 residues. V shed 2 bases and J shed 0 bases, with 8 bases lying between them.

As for this clone: This same CDR3 is encoded by further DNA sequences in the sample. The chain combines TRBV7-9 with TRBJ2-7; D ambiguous. Germline V gives CDR1 SEHNR, CDR2 FQNEAQ (reference sequence). CDR3 size: 11 residues. The ends were cut back, 1 base at V and 6 bases at J, with 4 bases in the middle. The CDR3 here is CASSLGPEQYF. CDR3 bases: TGTGCCAGCAGCTTAGGCCCCGAGCAGTACTTC.

The chain joins TRBV9 to TRBJ1-1; no reliable D call. Looked up from germline, CDR1 is SGDLS and CDR2 is YYNGEE. Between the trimmed V and J ends, which lost 2 bases and 1 base, there was a span of 9 bases. This CDR3 contains 14 residues. The CDR3 is CASSVTTQNTEAFF. The DNA for the CDR3 is TGTGCCAGCAGCGTTACGACCCAGAACACTGAAGCTTTCTTT.

This clone occurred once. The J gene is TRBJ1-3, the V gene TRBV9; the match to TRBD1 covers 7 bases. The CDR3 runs to 17 residues. CDR1 and CDR2 (germline): SGDLS, YYNGEE. Unmatched junction bases numbered 11, after V lost 0 bases and J lost 5 bases. The CDR3 loop is CASSVGSAGGIRNTIYF. The DNA of the CDR3 is TGTGCCAGCAGCGTAGGATCGGCAGGGGGAATTAGAAACACCATATATTTT.

V gene TRBV5-4 combines with J gene TRBJ2-7; D may be TRBD1 (6 bases). The CDR3 contains 13 residues. V was trimmed by 5 bases and J by 0 bases, leaving 9 bases between them. CDR1 is SGHNT and CDR2 is YYREEE in the germline V gene (reference sequence). The CDR3 loop reads CASSTGSSYEQYF. The CDR3 bases are TGTGCCAGCAGTACAGGGAGCTCCTACGAGCAGTACTTC.

This clone was seen more than once but under ten times. The chain carries TRBV28 and TRBJ1-2, with 8 nucleotides matching TRBD1. CDR3 length equals 12 residues. The ends lost 5 bases at V and 7 bases at J; junction bases unmatched: 3. CDR1 is MDHEN, CDR2 SYDVKM, per germline. The CDR3 loop is CASSKDRVGYTF. The CDR3 bases are TGTGCCAGCAGTAAGGACAGGGTTGGCTACACCTTC.

V gene TRBV6-5 combines with J gene TRBJ2-7; possibly TRBD1 or TRBD2 for D (6 bases each). CDR1 and CDR2 (germline): MNHEY, SVGAGI. CDR3 size: 14 residues. V gave up 6 bases and J gave up 0 bases, with 12 bases separating them. CDR3 in amino acids: CASRQPGASYEQYF. CDR3 bases: TGTGCCAGCAGACAGCCGGGGGCCTCCTACGAGCAGTACTTC.

V and J are TRBV5-4 and TRBJ2-5, with 7 nucleotides matching TRBD2. Looked up from germline, CDR1 is SGHNT and CDR2 is YYREEE (reference sequence). The ends lost 4 bases at V and 4 bases at J; junction bases unmatched: 13. The CDR3 covers 16 residues. The CDR3 DNA reads TGTGCCAGCAGCCCGGGAGGCAGTGGAGGGCGAGAGACCCAGTACTTC. Protein: CASSPGGSGGRETQYF.

The chain combines TRBV18 with TRBJ1-5; D unclear. CDR1 and CDR2 (germline): KGHSH, LQKENI. This CDR3 has 16 residues. Trimming took 3 bases from V and 2 from J, leaving 14 bases between them. Here the CDR3 reads CASSPMPPSGNQPQHF. CDR3 in DNA: TGTGCCAGCTCACCTATGCCACCCTCGGGCAATCAGCCCCAGCATTTT.